This T cell receptor (beta chain) was retrieved from a study of cytomegalovirus exposure and HLA in healthy donors. Though probably carrying unrecorded immune exposures, donors were nominally healthy at sampling. 13 Jbeta primers and 60 Vbeta primers were used for the PCR. Method: immunoSEQ multiplex PCR; TCRdb's copy keeps in-frame clones and lacks some. In the table there are 150,000 to 200,000 clones, 60% to 85% of which are singletons. V was clipped by 5 bases and J by 5 bases, with 9 bases between them. The germline CDR1 and CDR2 sequences are SQVTM and ANQGSEA. CDR3 length: 12 residues. The sequencing sample was made of PBMCs. This clonotype originated in a woman aged 25 to 39 in good health and CMV-seronegative. This chain uses TRBV29-1 with TRBJ1-4; D is unresolved. The CDR3 region has the DNA TGCAGCGTTCTGGCGGGGAATGAAAAACTGTTTTTT. Its protein product is CSVLAGNEKLFF.